The next 21 T cell receptor beta chains were all read from a single sample in a study of blood T cell repertoires in COVID-19. TCRdb keeps only in-frame clones here, not all; method: immunoSEQ multiplex PCR. The sample consists of around 300,000 clones, approximately 89% of them appearing once. The sample was peripheral blood. Source of these receptors: a woman in her 30s with COVID-19, enrolled during active disease.

The chain is built from TRBV9 and TRBJ2-4, with D uncertain. Between the trimmed V and J ends, which lost 0 bases and 6 bases, there was a span of 7 bases. This CDR3 contains 13 residues. Germline loops: CDR1 SGDLS, CDR2 YYNGEE. The CDR3 sequence is CASSVGGANIQYF. CDR3 DNA sequence: TGTGCCAGCAGCGTAGGAGGTGCAAACATTCAGTACTTC.

The chain uses TRBV5-4 and TRBJ1-6, with 9 bases that match TRBD1. The trim removed 4 bases at V and 4 bases at J, leaving 12 bases unmatched. This CDR3 contains 18 residues. Germline CDR1 is SGHNT and CDR2 is YYREEE (reference sequence). The DNA for the CDR3 is TGTGCCAGCAGCCGTGGGGGGGGACAGGGCCCATATAATTCACCCCTCCACTTT. This encodes CASSRGGGQGPYNSPLHF. Full variable domain (missing parts from reference TRBV5-4 and TRBJ1-6): ETGVTQSPTHLIKTRGQQVTLRCSSQSGHNTVSWYQQALGQGPQFIFQYYREEENGRGNFPPRFSGLQFPNYSSELNVNALELDDSALYLCASSRGGGQGPYNSPLHFGNGTRLTVT.

The rearrangement uses TRBV6-5 and TRBJ1-4; TRBD1 matches at 8 bases. V lost 5 bases, J lost 14 bases, and 7 bases stayed unmatched. Germline CDR1 MNHEY, CDR2 SVGAGI. The CDR3 contains 12 residues. CDR3 nucleotide sequence: TGTGCCAGCAGTACACGACAGGGGTATCTGTTTTTT. Amino acid sequence: CASSTRQGYLFF.

This chain links TRBV28 with TRBJ1-6; TRBD1 matches at 7 bases. The V segment lost 5 bases and the J segment 9 bases; nucleotides outside the gene matches: 16. The CDR3 runs 17 residues. CDR1 MDHEN and CDR2 SYDVKM come from the germline V gene. CDR3: CASSKTGDSLAGSPLHF. As DNA, the CDR3 is TGTGCCAGCAGTAAGACGGGGGACAGCTTGGCGGGTTCACCCCTCCACTTT.

The V call is TRBV19, the J call TRBJ1-5; 9 bases are a match to TRBD1. There are 21 residues in the CDR3. The V gene end was trimmed by 7 bases and the J gene end by 0 bases; junction bases not matched to a gene: 22. CDR1 LNHDA and CDR2 SQIVND come from the germline V gene (reference sequence). Here the CDR3 reads CASTPDRGYPPTPTSNQPQHF. CDR3 nucleotides: TGTGCCAGTACCCCGGACAGGGGATACCCACCTACCCCCACTAGCAATCAGCCCCAGCATTTT.

V is TRBV15 and J is TRBJ1-1; TRBD1 agrees at 8 bases. Germline assignment: CDR1 LNHNV and CDR2 YYDKDF (reference sequence). This CDR3 has 15 residues. Trimming cost V 5 bases and J 5 bases; bases outside gene matches: 10. CDR3: CATSGLKTGETEAFF. DNA for the CDR3: TGTGCCACCAGCGGACTGAAGACAGGGGAAACTGAAGCTTTCTTT. Together with reference TRBV15 and TRBJ1-1, the CDR3 gives the full variable domain: DAMVIQNPRYQVTQFGKPVTLSCSQTLNHNVMYWYQQKSSQAPKLLFHYYDKDFNNEADTPDNFQSRRPNTSFCFLDIRSPGLGDTAMYLCATSGLKTGETEAFFGQGTRLTVV.

This clone was recorded only once. V gene TRBV19 combines with J gene TRBJ1-5; no firm D call. The germline gives CDR1 LNHDA, CDR2 SQIVND (reference sequence). The CDR3 has 13 amino acids. V was shortened by 7 bases and J by 5 bases, with 12 bases between the two germline ends. As DNA, the CDR3 is TGTGCCAGTAACAAAAGGGAGGATCAGCCCCAGCATTTT. This translates into CASNKREDQPQHF.

The chain carries TRBV18 and TRBJ2-7; maybe TRBD2 (5 bases). Trimming removed 6 bases from V and 6 bases from J, with 15 bases in between. The V gene's germline CDR1 is KGHSH and CDR2 LQKENI. The CDR3 is made up of 13 amino acids. CDR3 DNA: TGTGCCAGCTCTCCCAGTGGGAGTCTCGAGCAGTACTTC. This sequence encodes CASSPSGSLEQYF. The whole variable domain, filled in from reference TRBV18 and TRBJ2-7, reads NAGVMQNPRHLVRRRGQEARLRCSPMKGHSHVYWYRQLPEEGLKFMVYLQKENIIDESGMPKERFSAEFPKEGPSILRIQQVVRGDSAAYFCASSPSGSLEQYFGPGTRLTVT.

The table lists this clone with a few counts. The gene calls are TRBV11-2 and TRBJ1-1; perhaps TRBD1 as D (6 bases). Trimming shortened V by 4 bases and J by 1 base, and 10 bases separated the two germline ends. The CDR3 runs to 14 residues. Germline V gives CDR1 SGHAT, CDR2 FQNNGV. The CDR3 coding sequence is TGTGCCAGCAGCTCCTTACAGGGGAACACTGAAGCTTTCTTT. This sequence encodes CASSSLQGNTEAFF. The variable domain in full, with the rest retrieved from reference TRBV11-2 and TRBJ1-1, is EAGVAQSPRYKIIEKRQSVAFWCNPISGHATLYWYQQILGQGPKLLIQFQNNGVVDDSQLPKDRFSAERLKGVDSTLKIQPAKLEDSAVYLCASSSLQGNTEAFFGQGTRLTVV.

The chain's CDR3 is CASSLTGTSGDTQYF. DNA of the CDR3: TGTGCCAGCAGTTTGACCGGGACTAGCGGAGATACGCAGTATTTT. The chain has TRBV27 and TRBJ2-3; 11 bases fit TRBD2. CDR3 length: 15 residues. Unmatched junction bases numbered 4, after V lost 3 bases and J lost 5 bases. The germline V gene has CDR1 MNHEY and CDR2 SMNVEV (reference sequence).

This sequence joins TRBV28 and TRBJ1-6, with TRBD1 matching 7 bases. Unmatched junction bases numbered 10, after V lost 4 bases and J lost 10 bases. Germline CDR1 MDHEN, CDR2 SYDVKM. The CDR3 spans 15 residues. The DNA for the CDR3 is TGTGCCAGCAGTTCAAGACAGGGCGTTAGGTCACCCCTCCACTTT. This encodes CASSSRQGVRSPLHF.

This clone has just one count. The chain links TRBV6-6 to TRBJ1-6, with D unresolved. V gave up 0 bases and J gave up 10 bases, with 16 bases separating them. Looked up from germline, CDR1 is MNHNY and CDR2 is SVGAGI (reference sequence). The CDR3 has 16 residues. The CDR3 sequence is CASSYSPEASGSPLHF. CDR3 nucleotides: TGTGCCAGCAGTTACTCTCCGGAGGCTTCGGGATCACCCCTCCACTTT.

For this clone: This specimen includes other DNA sequences encoding the same CDR3. This chain connects TRBV19 to TRBJ2-3; unclear D gene. Trimming removed 3 bases from V and 4 bases from J, with 11 bases in between. The CDR3 consists of 14 residues. Germline values: CDR1 LNHDA, CDR2 SQIVND (reference sequence). DNA for the CDR3: TGTGCCAGTAGTATCGGTACCTCCCCAGATACGCAGTATTTT. Protein: CASSIGTSPDTQYF.

V and J are TRBV6-1 and TRBJ1-2, with no clear D. The CDR3 is 15 amino acids. Germline V CDR1 and CDR2: MNHNS, SASEGT. The V and J ends lost 1 base and 2 bases respectively, with 11 bases between them. CDR3 in DNA: TGTGCCAGCAGTGAAGTCCCCGAGCCGAACTATGGCTACACCTTC. As protein: CASSEVPEPNYGYTF.

The chain recombines TRBV27 with TRBJ1-2; 9 nucleotides align to TRBD1. V trimming: 3 bases; J trimming: 6 bases; junction bases outside the gene matches: 5. Germline-derived CDR1 and CDR2 are MNHEY and SMNVEV (reference sequence). This CDR3 comprises 14 residues. The CDR3 reads CASSFGDRVDGYTF. DNA for the CDR3: TGTGCCAGCAGTTTTGGGGACAGGGTCGATGGCTACACCTTC.

The V call is TRBV5-3, the J call TRBJ1-5; weak D call: TRBD1 (5 bases). TRBV5-3 is marked as an open reading frame, function uncertain. CDR3 size: 14 residues. The germline V and J ends were trimmed by 1 base and 10 bases, with 15 bases remaining between them. CDR3 bases: TGTGCCAGAAGCTTGACAGGATCAGGTTCACCCCAGCATTTT. Its protein is CARSLTGSGSPQHF.

The DNA of the CDR3 is TGTGCCAGCAGCCGGACAGATTACGAGCAGTACTTC. It is translated as CASSRTDYEQYF. This chain links TRBV5-6 with TRBJ2-7; maybe TRBD1 (6 bases). Germline-derived CDR1 and CDR2 are SGHDT and YYEEEE. The CDR3 is 12 amino acids. V gave up 4 bases and J gave up 4 bases, with 9 bases separating them. Combining the CDR3 with reference TRBV5-6 and TRBJ2-7 gives the whole variable domain DAGVTQSPTHLIKTRGQQVTLRCSPKSGHDTVSWYQQALGQGPQFIFQYYEEEERQRGNFPDRFSGHQFPNYSSELNVNALLLGDSALYLCASSRTDYEQYFGPGTRLTVT.

This chain connects TRBV11-2 to TRBJ2-3, with TRBD2 matching over 9 bases. Germline V lookup: CDR1 SGHAT, CDR2 FQNNGV. The length of the CDR3 is 15 residues. With V trimmed by 5 bases and J by 5 bases, 8 bases remained unmatched. The CDR3 protein is CASSPIAGVGDTQYF. The DNA for the CDR3 is TGTGCCAGCAGCCCGATAGCGGGAGTAGGAGATACGCAGTATTTT. The full variable domain, with the rest looked up from reference TRBV11-2 and TRBJ2-3, is EAGVAQSPRYKIIEKRQSVAFWCNPISGHATLYWYQQILGQGPKLLIQFQNNGVVDDSQLPKDRFSAERLKGVDSTLKIQPAKLEDSAVYLCASSPIAGVGDTQYFGPGTRLTVL.

This chain links TRBV7-8 with TRBJ1-6; unclear D gene. Between the trimmed V and J ends, which lost 4 bases and 4 bases, there was a span of 17 bases. This CDR3 region has 17 residues. Germline CDR1 SGHVS, CDR2 FQNEAQ. CDR3 nucleotides: TGTGCCAGCAGCTCTTCTTATAGCGTGGGATATAATTCACCCCTCCACTTT. Protein sequence: CASSSSYSVGYNSPLHF.

The chain employs TRBV27 and TRBJ2-3, with D tentatively TRBD2 (5 bases). Looked up from germline, CDR1 is MNHEY and CDR2 is SMNVEV (reference sequence). The germline V and J ends were trimmed by 1 base and 4 bases, with 9 bases remaining between them. CDR3 length: 14 residues. The chain's CDR3 is CASSLFPLADTQYF. CDR3 bases: TGTGCCAGCAGTTTATTCCCACTAGCAGATACGCAGTATTTT.

This chain joins TRBV19 and TRBJ2-2; no reliable D call. V was clipped by 4 bases and J by 5 bases, with 11 bases between them. This CDR3 contains 14 residues. Germline CDR1 and CDR2: LNHDA and SQIVND (reference sequence). The CDR3 loop reads CASSNQALTGELFF. Here the CDR3 DNA reads TGTGCCAGTAGTAACCAGGCACTGACCGGGGAGCTGTTTTTT.